Each of the 11 T cell receptor beta chains below was sequenced from the same sample in a study of shared clonotypes between healthy human individuals. Profiling relied on immunoSEQ multiplex PCR, and the TCRdb table lists in-frame clones only, not all of them. Of about 1 million clones in the sample, roughly 75% were seen once. Sequenced input: memory CD4+ T cells sorted from blood. As for subset: CD45RA-negative fraction. The receptors originated from a man in his late teens or twenties in good health.

In nucleotides, the CDR3 is TGTGCCAGCAGTGAACCCGGATCAACCCAAGCTTTCTTT. It is translated as CASSEPGSTQAFF. V gene TRBV25-1 combines with J gene TRBJ1-1; unclear D gene. CDR1 is MGHDK, CDR2 SYGVNS, per germline. Between the trimmed V and J ends, which lost 2 bases and 9 bases, there was a span of 13 bases. The CDR3 sequence is 13 residues long.

This sequence joins TRBV18 and TRBJ2-3, with 7 bases lining up with TRBD2. Trimming took 3 bases from V and 0 from J; bases not matched to a gene: 6. Per the germline V gene, CDR1 is KGHSH and CDR2 is LQKENI. The CDR3 is made up of 16 amino acids. The CDR3: CASSPPGLSSTDTQYF. The DNA of the CDR3 is TGTGCCAGCTCACCTCCGGGACTATCAAGCACAGATACGCAGTATTTT.

The CDR3 region is CASSLGTAALTWNEQFF. The CDR3 bases are TGTGCCAGCAGCTTAGGGACGGCAGCCCTGACGTGGAATGAGCAGTTCTTC. V usage is TRBV7-9 and J usage is TRBJ2-1; D uncertain. CDR3 length: 17 amino acids. V lost 1 base and J lost 7, with 20 bases in between. Germline V gives CDR1 SEHNR, CDR2 FQNEAQ (reference sequence).

The CDR3: CASSSQTSGIQETQYF. CDR3 sequence (DNA): TGTGCCAGCAGCTCCCAGACTAGCGGGATCCAAGAGACCCAGTACTTC. The chain has TRBV7-8 and TRBJ2-5, with TRBD2 identical over 11 bases. After removal of 4 bases from V and 1 base from J, the junction contained 5 bases not matched to a gene. This CDR3 spans 16 amino acids. Germline V gives CDR1 SGHVS, CDR2 FQNEAQ.

The genes are TRBV7-9 and TRBJ1-2; possibly TRBD1 for D (6 bases). The CDR3 contains 13 residues. Looked up from germline, CDR1 is SEHNR and CDR2 is FQNEAQ (reference sequence). The V end was cut by 8 bases, the J end by 6 bases, with 16 bases between. The CDR3 region is CASFKGGSNGYTF. CDR3 coding DNA: TGTGCCAGCTTTAAAGGGGGAAGCAATGGCTACACCTTC.

V and J are TRBV6-5 and TRBJ2-7; 7 bases fit TRBD1. The CDR3 loop spans 14 amino acids. The trim removed 4 bases at V and 2 bases at J, leaving 5 bases unmatched. The germline V gene has CDR1 MNHEY and CDR2 SVGAGI. The CDR3 protein is CASSSYRGAYEQYF. The CDR3 DNA sequence: TGTGCCAGCAGTTCCTACAGGGGCGCCTACGAGCAGTACTTC.

V gene TRBV11-1 combines with J gene TRBJ1-2; no definite D call. Trimming stripped 5 bases from V and 7 bases from J, with 11 bases between. Germline V gene data show CDR1 as SGHAT and CDR2 as FQDESV (reference sequence). This CDR3 spans 12 amino acids. CDR3 amino acids: CASSQPFSGYTF. CDR3 DNA: TGTGCCAGCAGCCAACCGTTTAGTGGCTACACCTTC.

About this clone: Other DNA sequences of this sample code for an identical CDR3. This rearrangement joins TRBV9 to TRBJ1-1; TRBD1 is a possible D gene (5 bases). Deletions cut 4 bases from V and 5 bases from J, with 15 bases between. Germline V gene sequence: CDR1 SGDLS, CDR2 YYNGEE. This CDR3 spans 14 amino acids. This CDR3 reads CASSPNRGGTEAFF. CDR3 nucleotide sequence: TGTGCCAGCAGCCCCAACCGGGGCGGTACTGAAGCTTTCTTT.

The chain couples TRBV12-5 to TRBJ2-7; a weak D match, TRBD1 (5 bases). Deletions cut 2 bases from V and 2 bases from J, with 16 bases between. Germline loops: CDR1 LGHNT, CDR2 FRNRAP. CDR3 size: 16 residues. The CDR3 loop reads CASGLSAGAPAYEQYF. The CDR3 DNA follows: TGTGCTAGTGGTTTGTCCGCTGGGGCGCCAGCCTACGAGCAGTACTTC. Looking up the rest from reference TRBV12-5 and TRBJ2-7 gives the full variable domain: DARVTQTPRHKVTEMGQEVTMRCQPILGHNTVFWYRQTMMQGLELLAYFRNRAPLDDSGMPKDRFSAEMPDATLATLKIQPSEPRDSAVYFCASGLSAGAPAYEQYFGPGTRLTVT.

This clone was seen only a few times. The chain carries TRBV10-3 and TRBJ2-3; tentatively, D is TRBD2 (6 bases). CDR3 size: 17 residues. Germline CDR1 and CDR2: ENHRY and SYGVKD. The ends were cut back, 4 bases at V and 6 bases at J, with 23 bases in the middle. Here the CDR3 DNA reads TGTGCCATCAGTGGAGGGGCCATTAGCGGACCTGCTGATACGCAGTATTTT. It encodes CAISGGAISGPADTQYF.

The chain carries TRBV5-1 and TRBJ2-2; TRBD2 aligns across 7 bases. Trimming removed 4 bases from V and 0 bases from J; junction bases left unmatched: 3. The CDR3 runs to 15 residues. The germline CDR1 and CDR2 sequences are SGHRS and YFSETQ. CDR3 region: CASSQRESNTGELFF. CDR3 sequence (DNA): TGCGCCAGCAGCCAGCGGGAATCGAACACCGGGGAGCTGTTTTTT.